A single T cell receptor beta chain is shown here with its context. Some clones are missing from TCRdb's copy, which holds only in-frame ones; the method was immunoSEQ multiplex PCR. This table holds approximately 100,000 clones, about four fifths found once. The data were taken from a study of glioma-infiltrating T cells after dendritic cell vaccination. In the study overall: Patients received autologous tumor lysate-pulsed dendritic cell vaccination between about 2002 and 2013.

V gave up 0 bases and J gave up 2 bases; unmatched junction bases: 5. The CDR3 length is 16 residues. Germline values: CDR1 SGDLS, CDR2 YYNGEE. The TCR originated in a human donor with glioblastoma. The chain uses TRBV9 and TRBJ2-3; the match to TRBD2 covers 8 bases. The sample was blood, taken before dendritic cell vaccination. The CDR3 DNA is TGTGCCAGCAGCGTAGCGGGGGGGGGACTCACAGATACGCAGTATTTT. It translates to CASSVAGGGLTDTQYF.